The 15 T cell receptor beta chains below come from one sample, sequenced in a study of cytomegalovirus exposure and HLA in healthy donors. This PCR relied on a set of 60 Vbeta primers and 13 Jbeta primers. TCRdb's copy holds only in-frame clones and misses some; the assay was immunoSEQ multiplex PCR. The data hold about 300,000 clones, with 86% observed a single time. The material sequenced was PBMCs. The source is a man aged 35 to 55 in good health and CMV-seropositive.

The V call is TRBV7-9, the J call TRBJ2-7; 13 nucleotides align to TRBD2. The CDR3 is made up of 17 amino acids. CDR1 and CDR2 from the germline V gene are SEHNR and FQNEAQ (reference sequence). Trimming at V came to 3 bases and at J to 5 bases, leaving 10 bases not matched to a gene. CDR3 in amino acids: CASSLSPRTSGSHEQYF. The CDR3 nucleotides are TGTGCCAGCAGCTTGTCGCCCAGGACTAGCGGGAGCCACGAGCAGTACTTC.

The chain recombines TRBV7-2 with TRBJ2-7; the match to TRBD2 covers 7 bases. J lost 5 bases, V lost 1 base, and 8 bases had no gene match. The CDR3 has 15 residues. Germline CDR1 is SGHTA and CDR2 is FQGNSA. CDR3 coding DNA: TGTGCCAGCAGCTTAGTTCAGGGAGGGCCGGACGAGCAGTACTTC. This codes for CASSLVQGGPDEQYF. The complete variable domain, with remaining parts taken from reference TRBV7-2 and TRBJ2-7, reads GAGVSQSPSNKVTEKGKDVELRCDPISGHTALYWYRQSLGQGLEFLIYFQGNSAPDKSGLPSDRFSAERTGGSVSTLTIQRTQQEDSAVYLCASSLVQGGPDEQYFGPGTRLTVT.

This clone was counted between two and nine times. The J gene is TRBJ2-7, the V gene TRBV6-5; 7 bases agree with TRBD1. Trimming at V came to 5 bases and at J to 2 bases, leaving 3 bases not matched to a gene. The length of the CDR3 is 13 residues. Germline-derived CDR1 and CDR2 are MNHEY and SVGAGI. The CDR3 loop is CASSTGVAYEQYF. CDR3 nucleotide sequence: TGTGCCAGCAGTACAGGGGTGGCCTACGAGCAGTACTTC.

The chain couples TRBV7-2 to TRBJ2-3; 9 nucleotides align to TRBD2. Germline CDR1 and CDR2: SGHTA and FQGNSA. Trimming removed 2 bases from V and 0 bases from J; junction bases left unmatched: 0. The CDR3 runs to 15 residues. The CDR3 nucleotides are TGTGCCAGCAGCTTAACTAGCGGGAGCACAGATACGCAGTATTTT. Encoded protein: CASSLTSGSTDTQYF.

With regard to this clone: In the same sample, other DNA sequences code for this CDR3. The chain links TRBV6-5 to TRBJ2-7; the match to TRBD2 covers 8 bases. CDR3 length: 15 residues. V shed 5 bases, J shed 4 bases, and the junction held 10 bases outside the gene matches. Germline V gene data show CDR1 as MNHEY and CDR2 as SVGAGI. The CDR3 coding sequence is TGTGCCAGCAGTCCCGGGACCAGCGGGAGATACGAGCAGTACTTC. Its protein is CASSPGTSGRYEQYF.

This chain connects TRBV28 to TRBJ2-3, with 9 bases matching TRBD2. V lost 3 bases and J lost 3; bases outside the gene matches: 4. There are 15 residues in the CDR3. CDR1 is MDHEN and CDR2 is SYDVKM in the germline V gene. The CDR3 coding sequence is TGTGCCAGCAGTTTGGCGGGAGGGCCAACAGATACGCAGTATTTT. Protein product: CASSLAGGPTDTQYF. Full variable domain (outside the CDR3, taken from reference TRBV28 and TRBJ2-3): DVKVTQSSRYLVKRTGEKVFLECVQDMDHENMFWYRQDPGLGLRLIYFSYDVKMKEKGDIPEGYSVSREKKERFSLILESASTNQTSMYLCASSLAGGPTDTQYFGPGTRLTVL.

This chain links TRBV19 with TRBJ2-7; TRBD2 agrees at 7 bases. The trim removed 4 bases at V and 2 bases at J, leaving 5 bases unmatched. Germline CDR1 and CDR2: LNHDA and SQIVND (reference sequence). The CDR3 spans 14 residues. CDR3 nucleotides: TGTGCCAGTAGTAACCGGGACTACACCTACGAGCAGTACTTC. It is translated as CASSNRDYTYEQYF.

The chain combines TRBV6-1 with TRBJ1-4; 9 bases agree with TRBD1. Trimming cost V 3 bases and J 5 bases; bases outside gene matches: 4. The CDR3 totals 15 residues. CDR1 and CDR2 (germline): MNHNS, SASEGT. As DNA, the CDR3 is TGTGCCAGCAGTGATCCGGGACAGGGAAATGAAAAACTGTTTTTT. Translated: CASSDPGQGNEKLFF.

The chain uses TRBV7-9 and TRBJ1-2; TRBD1 matches at 8 bases. The CDR3 runs 14 residues. Unmatched junction bases numbered 3, after V lost 1 base and J lost 5 bases. Germline-derived CDR1 and CDR2 are SEHNR and FQNEAQ (reference sequence). CDR3: CASSLEDRVYGYTF. The DNA for the CDR3 is TGTGCCAGCAGCTTAGAGGACAGGGTTTATGGCTACACCTTC.

The rearrangement joins TRBV7-9 to TRBJ2-1; 7 nucleotides match TRBD2. Germline values: CDR1 SEHNR, CDR2 FQNEAQ (reference sequence). Germline trimming cut 4 bases from V and 5 bases from J; bases unmatched to any gene: 11. CDR3 length: 16 residues. CDR3: CASSSELAGNNNEQFF. The CDR3 region has the DNA TGTGCCAGCAGCTCCGAATTAGCGGGTAATAACAATGAGCAGTTCTTC.

This clone is a singleton in its sample. This chain connects TRBV20-1 to TRBJ1-2; D may be TRBD1 (5 bases). The CDR3 is made up of 11 amino acids. Germline CDR1 is DFQATT and CDR2 is SNEGSKA (reference sequence). Between the trimmed V and J ends, which lost 6 bases and 7 bases, there was a span of 12 bases. This CDR3 is CSAYEGAGYTF. In DNA form, the CDR3 reads TGCAGTGCCTATGAAGGGGCTGGCTACACCTTC.

The chain combines TRBV7-2 with TRBJ1-2; 7 bases are a match to TRBD1. The trim removed 1 base at V and 3 bases at J, leaving 5 bases unmatched. Germline loops: CDR1 SGHTA, CDR2 FQGNSA. This CDR3 is built from 15 residues. CDR3 nucleotide sequence: TGTGCCAGCAGCTTAGGGACAGGAATTGACTATGGCTACACCTTC. It specifies CASSLGTGIDYGYTF.

The rearrangement uses TRBV5-1 and TRBJ2-7; 7 bases match TRBD2. The junction had 5 bases not matched to a gene; V was cut back by 0 bases and J by 2 bases. The CDR3 spans 15 residues. The germline CDR1 and CDR2 sequences are SGHRS and YFSETQ. Here the CDR3 reads CASSLAWAGAYEQYF. In DNA form, the CDR3 reads TGCGCCAGCAGCTTGGCCTGGGCGGGAGCCTACGAGCAGTACTTC. Complete variable domain (other parts from reference TRBV5-1 and TRBJ2-7): KAGVTQTPRYLIKTRGQQVTLSCSPISGHRSVSWYQQTPGQGLQFLFEYFSETQRNKGNFPGRFSGRQFSNSRSEMNVSTLELGDSALYLCASSLAWAGAYEQYFGPGTRLTVT.

The V and J genes are TRBV7-2 and TRBJ2-1; 7 positions match TRBD1. CDR1 SGHTA and CDR2 FQGNSA come from the germline V gene. CDR3 length equals 13 residues. The V and J ends lost 6 bases and 7 bases, in that order; junction bases with no gene match: 6. The chain's CDR3 is CASSPTGPNEQFF. CDR3 bases: TGTGCCAGCAGTCCGACAGGGCCAAATGAGCAGTTCTTC.

The chain employs TRBV7-8 and TRBJ2-3; D is uncertain. CDR3 length equals 15 residues. V lost 0 bases to trimming and J lost 2 bases, with 9 bases between them. Germline lookup yields CDR1 SGHVS and CDR2 FQNEAQ. The CDR3 sequence: CASSLAGLFTDTQYF. In nucleotides, the CDR3 is TGTGCCAGCAGCTTAGCGGGCCTCTTCACAGATACGCAGTATTTT.